The 23 T cell receptor beta chains below all came from one sample that was sequenced in a study of T cells after yellow fever vaccination. TCRdb analysed the 5' RACE reads with MiXCR anew, one entry per CDR3 protein. The repertoire holds under 600,000 distinct CDR3 sequences, with 20% to 25% as singletons. This specimen was PBMCs, taken approximately 22 days after the first yellow fever vaccination. The receptors shown here come from a man younger than 30 who received the YFV17D yellow fever vaccine.

This clonotype was counted only a few times. The CDR3 region has the DNA TGCAGTGCCTTGGCCCGGAAAGCCTACGAGCAGTACTTC. Translated, it gives CSALARKAYEQYF. The V and J genes are TRBV20-1 and TRBJ2-7; D call uncertain. The CDR3 has 13 amino acids. CDR1 is DFQATT, CDR2 SNEGSKA, per germline (reference sequence). V dropped 6 bases and J dropped 2 bases, with 14 bases sitting between them.

The gene calls are TRBV7-3 and TRBJ2-5; D is possibly TRBD2 (7 bases). V was shortened by 1 base and J by 4 bases, with 16 bases between the two germline ends. The CDR3 has 16 amino acids. CDR1 is SGHTA, CDR2 FQGTGA, per germline. In nucleotides, the CDR3 is TGTGCCAGCAGCTTAAATCCCGGGGGGCCGGGAGAGACCCAGTACTTC. It encodes CASSLNPGGPGETQYF.

This clonotype was observed a few times. This chain joins TRBV3-1 and TRBJ2-3; 10 bases align to TRBD2. CDR1 is LGHDT and CDR2 is YNNKEL in the germline V gene (reference sequence). V gave up 4 bases and J gave up 0 bases; unmatched junction bases: 7. The CDR3 length is 17 residues. The CDR3 reads CASSPAGLAVSTDTQYF. CDR3 bases: TGTGCCAGCAGCCCTGCTGGACTAGCGGTGAGCACAGATACGCAGTATTTT.

The chain recombines TRBV7-2 with TRBJ2-5, with 7 bases that match TRBD1. Germline V gene lookup returns CDR1 SGHTA and CDR2 FQGNSA. The CDR3 consists of 14 residues. After removal of 1 base from V and 5 bases from J, the junction contained 4 bases not matched to a gene. The CDR3 protein is CASSLVTGIETQYF. CDR3 bases: TGTGCCAGCAGCTTAGTGACAGGGATCGAGACCCAGTACTTC.

This clonotype was observed a handful of times. The CDR3 region is CASSPGGAGGNEQFF. The CDR3 DNA follows: TGTGCCAGCAGCCCCGGGGGGGCGGGGGGCAATGAGCAGTTCTTC. The chain combines TRBV12-3 or TRBV12-4 with TRBJ2-1; TRBD2 aligns across 8 bases. CDR3 length equals 15 residues. V shed 6 bases, J shed 6 bases, and the junction held 10 bases outside the gene matches.

This clonotype appeared many times. The rearrangement links TRBV5-1 to TRBJ2-5; the D is unclear. The length of the CDR3 is 13 residues. V gave up 2 bases and J gave up 4 bases, with 9 bases separating them. Germline assignment: CDR1 SGHRS and CDR2 YFSETQ. The CDR3 nucleotides are TGCGCCAGCAGCTTTTTATCCGCAGAGACCCAGTACTTC. Residues: CASSFLSAETQYF.

The V and J genes are TRBV25-1 and TRBJ2-2; the D is unclear. V lost 9 bases to trimming and J lost 5 bases, with 10 bases between them. Per germline, CDR1 MGHDK and CDR2 SYGVNS. This CDR3 comprises 12 residues. The CDR3 coding sequence is TGTGCCAGTAGGGCCTTTACCGGGGAGCTGTTTTTT. It yields the protein CASRAFTGELFF.

This clonotype appeared a few times. The chain employs TRBV6-5 and TRBJ1-2; D may be TRBD1 (5 bases). This CDR3 region has 13 residues. V lost 1 base and J 7 bases, leaving 10 bases between the germline ends. Germline V lookup: CDR1 MNHEY, CDR2 SVGAGI. The CDR3 coding sequence is TGTGCCAGCAGTTACTTTCAGGGAAGTGGCTACACCTTC. Residues: CASSYFQGSGYTF.

V is TRBV20-1 and J is TRBJ1-5, with 9 positions matching TRBD1. Germline values: CDR1 DFQATT, CDR2 SNEGSKA (reference sequence). V dropped 5 bases and J dropped 0; count of bases not matched to a gene: 11. The CDR3 covers 17 residues. CDR3 sequence: CSAGTGTILYSNQPQHF. Written as DNA, the CDR3 is TGCAGTGCTGGGACAGGGACGATACTATATAGCAATCAGCCCCAGCATTTT.

The chain uses TRBV4-3 and TRBJ2-7; D is undetermined. The CDR3 consists of 16 residues. Germline assignment: CDR1 LGHNA and CDR2 YSLEER. V lost 4 bases and J lost 1, with 17 bases in between. The CDR3 here is CASSPSPAAGSYEQYF. In nucleotides, the CDR3 is TGCGCCAGCAGCCCATCCCCGGCAGCCGGGTCCTACGAGCAGTACTTC.

V is TRBV12-3 or TRBV12-4 and J is TRBJ2-5; D remains ambiguous. V shed 7 bases and J shed 5 bases, with 17 bases lying between them. The CDR3 loop spans 14 amino acids. The CDR3 is CASTSLAVRETQYF. The CDR3 bases are TGTGCCAGCACCAGCCTGGCCGTTAGGGAGACCCAGTACTTC.

V and J are TRBV5-1 and TRBJ2-3; D gene ambiguous. CDR3 length: 14 amino acids. Per the germline V gene, CDR1 is SGHRS and CDR2 is YFSETQ. V was trimmed by 3 bases and J by 0 bases, leaving 8 bases between them. The DNA of the CDR3 is TGCGCCAGCAGCTCCCCTCAAAGCACAGATACGCAGTATTTT. This sequence encodes CASSSPQSTDTQYF.

There are many counts of this clonotype. CDR3 in DNA: TGCGCCAGCAGCCAAACCGGGGCCTATACGCAGTATTTT. Translating gives CASSQTGAYTQYF. J is TRBJ2-3 and V is TRBV4-1; D tentatively fits TRBD1 or TRBD2 (5 bases each). This CDR3 region has 13 residues. Trimming left V 2 bases short and J 7 bases short, with 10 bases between. Germline loops: CDR1 MGHRA, CDR2 YSYEKL.

J is TRBJ2-1 and V is TRBV2; 7 bases fit TRBD1. The CDR3 spans 14 residues. V shed 8 bases, J shed 7 bases, and the junction held 11 bases outside the gene matches. Looked up from germline, CDR1 is SNHLY and CDR2 is FYNNEI. CDR3 coding DNA: TGTGCCAGCTTTATAACAGGGGATAGGAATGAGCAGTTCTTC. Translated, it gives CASFITGDRNEQFF.

This clonotype was recorded a few times. The chain has TRBV20-1 and TRBJ2-5; 9 bases are a match to TRBD2. The CDR3 has 14 residues. V shed 5 bases and J 2 bases; nucleotides not matched to a gene: 6. The V gene's germline CDR1 is DFQATT and CDR2 SNEGSKA (reference sequence). In nucleotides, the CDR3 is TGCAGTGCTCCCGCGGGGGGGATTCAAGAGACCCAGTACTTC. Encoded protein: CSAPAGGIQETQYF.

The rearrangement uses TRBV29-1 and TRBJ2-5; D tentatively reads TRBD1 or TRBD2 (6 bases each). V shed 4 bases and J shed 4 bases, with 16 bases lying between them. This CDR3 region has 14 residues. CDR1 and CDR2 from the germline V gene are SQVTM and ANQGSEA. CDR3 amino acids: CSVGRGGRLETQYF. The CDR3 nucleotides read TGCAGCGTTGGAAGAGGGGGGCGCCTAGAGACCCAGTACTTC.

The genes are TRBV5-1 and TRBJ1-2; D remains unclear. V shed 0 bases and J shed 4 bases, with 16 bases lying between them. This CDR3 is built from 16 residues. Germline V gene data show CDR1 as SGHRS and CDR2 as YFSETQ. CDR3 coding DNA: TGCGCCAGCAGCTTGGACCCCGGTCGGCGGAGCTATGGCTACACCTTC. Translated, it gives CASSLDPGRRSYGYTF.

This clonotype was seen only a few times. The J gene is TRBJ2-3, the V gene TRBV20-1; 9 nucleotides match TRBD2. The V gene end was trimmed by 7 bases and the J gene end by 0 bases; junction bases not matched to a gene: 5. Per the germline V gene, CDR1 is DFQATT and CDR2 is SNEGSKA (reference sequence). CDR3 length: 14 amino acids. The CDR3 sequence is CSGGGGLSTDTQYF. The CDR3 coding sequence is TGCAGTGGCGGGGGGGGGCTCAGCACAGATACGCAGTATTTT.

V usage is TRBV6-2 or TRBV6-3 and J usage is TRBJ2-1; 10 nucleotides agree with TRBD2. Trimming at V came to 5 bases and at J to 8 bases, leaving 15 bases not matched to a gene. Per germline, CDR1 MNHEY and CDR2 SVGEGT. The CDR3 runs to 17 residues. This CDR3 is CASSSQLTSGYIHEQFF. The DNA of the CDR3 is TGTGCCAGCAGTAGCCAATTGACTAGCGGGTACATCCATGAGCAGTTCTTC.

The CDR3 DNA is TGCAGCGTAAAACCACAGGGGGGCGACACTGAAGCTTTCTTT. This sequence encodes CSVKPQGGDTEAFF. The chain combines TRBV29-1 with TRBJ1-1; TRBD1 matches at 8 bases. The CDR3 extends over 14 amino acids. The germline CDR1 and CDR2 sequences are SQVTM and ANQGSEA. After removal of 6 bases from V and 3 bases from J, the junction contained 9 bases not matched to a gene.

V gene TRBV4-1 combines with J gene TRBJ2-1; perhaps D is TRBD1 or TRBD2 (5 bases each). Trimming took off 0 bases at V and 0 bases at J, with 9 bases between the two ends. The V gene's germline CDR1 is MGHRA and CDR2 YSYEKL. The CDR3 runs to 16 residues. CDR3 DNA sequence: TGCGCCAGCAGCCAAGAGGGGGTTAGCTCCTACAATGAGCAGTTCTTC. As protein: CASSQEGVSSYNEQFF.

The V gene is TRBV15, the J gene TRBJ2-5, with a tentative D call TRBD2 (6 bases). The CDR3 runs to 14 residues. V lost 0 bases and J 4 bases, leaving 9 bases between the germline ends. Germline V gene sequence: CDR1 LNHNV, CDR2 YYDKDF (reference sequence). The CDR3 nucleotides are TGTGCCACCAGCAGAGAACGGGGGTTAGAGACCCAGTACTTC. Translating it yields CATSRERGLETQYF.

This clonotype was seen more than once but under ten times. This chain connects TRBV6-1 to TRBJ2-5; D may be TRBD1 or TRBD2 (6 bases each). The germline V gene encodes CDR1 MNHNS and CDR2 SASEGT. The CDR3 is made up of 13 amino acids. V was trimmed by 6 bases and J by 1 base, leaving 9 bases between them. DNA for the CDR3: TGTGCCAGCAGGGGGGGCGGCCAAGAGACCCAGTACTTC. Its protein is CASRGGGQETQYF.